Listed here are 17 T cell receptor beta chains from one sample, sequenced in a study of graft-versus-host responses after intestinal transplantation. Noted time point: postoperative day 105 after intestinal transplantation (dayNNNN = postoperative day). Processing was applied to graft tissue in order to liberate intraepithelial and lamina propria lymphocytes. Sequenced by immunoSEQ multiplex PCR; TCRdb stores in-frame clones only, minus some. The sample lists thousands of clones, 60% to 85% seen once, with 7% to 8.5% in the top ten. Material: ileum tissue, obtained 105 days after intestinal transplantation. The receptors here all came from a human patient who received an intestinal transplant, so some T cells may come from the graft donor.

This clone has more than one count but fewer than ten. The genes are TRBV5-1 and TRBJ2-3; no reliable D call. The V gene's germline CDR1 is SGHRS and CDR2 YFSETQ. The CDR3 contains 14 residues. The V end lost 0 bases, the J end lost 2 bases, and 7 bases lay between the germline ends. This CDR3 is CASSLESITDTQYF. CDR3 nucleotides: TGCGCCAGCAGCTTGGAATCAATCACAGATACGCAGTATTTT.

This clone is a singleton in its sample. The chain uses TRBV6-5 and TRBJ2-7, with 9 bases identical to TRBD2. This CDR3 is 14 amino acids long. V gave up 4 bases and J gave up 2 bases; unmatched junction bases: 3. Per the germline V gene, CDR1 is MNHEY and CDR2 is SVGAGI. The CDR3, as DNA: TGTGCCAGCAGTTCGGCTAGCGGGACCTACGAGCAGTACTTC. It codes for CASSSASGTYEQYF.

This clone was seen a few times. V is TRBV6-5 and J is TRBJ1-2, with TRBD1 identical over 7 bases. Germline V CDR1 and CDR2: MNHEY, SVGAGI. V trimming: 2 bases; J trimming: 7 bases; junction bases outside the gene matches: 4. The CDR3 totals 13 residues. The CDR3 protein is CASSYIGQVGYTF. CDR3 DNA: TGTGCCAGCAGTTACATCGGACAGGTTGGCTACACCTTC.

This clone came up once. This chain joins TRBV5-6 and TRBJ2-7; possible D gene TRBD2, 6 bases. The CDR3 runs 15 residues. The ends were cut back, 0 bases at V and 5 bases at J, with 15 bases in the middle. Germline V lookup: CDR1 SGHDT, CDR2 YYEEEE. In DNA form, the CDR3 reads TGTGCCAGCAGCTTGGTCAATGCGGGGATCCACGAGCAGTACTTC. It encodes CASSLVNAGIHEQYF.

V usage is TRBV10-3 and J usage is TRBJ2-5; D may be TRBD2 (5 bases). CDR3 size: 14 residues. Trimming removed 0 bases at V and 5 bases at J, with 10 bases between. From germline, CDR1 is ENHRY and CDR2 SYGVKD. CDR3 amino acids: CAISESGKRETQYF. The CDR3 nucleotides are TGTGCCATCAGTGAGTCCGGGAAGAGGGAGACCCAGTACTTC.

The chain uses TRBV29-1 and TRBJ2-2, with 11 bases identical to TRBD1. Trimming cost V 4 bases and J 3 bases; bases outside gene matches: 1. CDR1 is SQVTM and CDR2 is ANQGSEA in the germline V gene. CDR3 length: 14 amino acids. The CDR3 is CSVGTGGDTGELFF. In DNA form, the CDR3 reads TGCAGCGTTGGGACAGGGGGCGACACCGGGGAGCTGTTTTTT.

The CDR3 DNA is TGTGCCTGGACTGATACAGGGACCACCGGGGAGCTGTTTTTT. The encoded protein is CAWTDTGTTGELFF. The V call is TRBV30, the J call TRBJ2-2; a weak D match, TRBD1 (6 bases). Germline V gene sequence: CDR1 GTSNPN, CDR2 SVGIG (reference sequence). CDR3 length: 14 amino acids. V lost 4 bases to trimming and J lost 4 bases, with 13 bases between them.

V gene TRBV6-5 combines with J gene TRBJ1-2, with D possibly being TRBD1 (5 bases). The CDR3 runs to 12 residues. CDR1 MNHEY and CDR2 SVGAGI come from the germline V gene. Between the trimmed V and J ends, which lost 2 bases and 5 bases, there was a span of 6 bases. In DNA form, the CDR3 reads TGTGCCAGCAGTTACAGGGGTTATGGCTACACCTTC. Translated, it gives CASSYRGYGYTF.

A word on this clone: The junction departs from the called germline gene at one end, perhaps through a read error. V usage is TRBV13 and J usage is TRBJ2-3, with D unclear. CDR3 length: 13 residues. Germline CDR1 is PRHDT and CDR2 is FYEKMQ (reference sequence). Here the CDR3 reads CASILEATDTQYF. DNA for the CDR3: TGTGCCAGCATCTTAGAGGCGACAGATACGCAGTATTTT.

The gene calls are TRBV28 and TRBJ2-1; D ambiguous. This CDR3 has 19 amino acids. Germline V gives CDR1 MDHEN, CDR2 SYDVKM. V lost 2 bases, J lost 5 bases, and 25 bases lay in between. DNA for the CDR3: TGTGCCAGCAGTTTAACAGCCAAAGGCGTGGCTAGGGTAAACAATGAGCAGTTCTTC. Its protein is CASSLTAKGVARVNNEQFF.

The J gene is TRBJ1-3, the V gene TRBV7-9; weak D call: TRBD1 (6 bases). The CDR3 is made up of 13 amino acids. Germline V lookup: CDR1 SEHNR, CDR2 FQNEAQ (reference sequence). V lost 2 bases, J lost 4 bases, and 6 bases lay in between. For the CDR3, the DNA is TGTGCCAGCAGCTTACAGGGGGGAAACACCATATATTTT. It translates to CASSLQGGNTIYF.

On this clone: One end of the junction does not line up with germline, which may come from a read error. Other DNA sequences within the sample encode an identical CDR3. The rearrangement links TRBV5-4 to TRBJ2-5; maybe TRBD1 (7 bases). Germline V gene lookup returns CDR1 SGHNT and CDR2 YYREEE (reference sequence). The CDR3 sequence is 14 residues long. CDR3 residues: CASSLSGGKETQYF. CDR3 DNA: TGTGCCAGTAGCTTATCAGGGGGGAAAGAGACCCAGTACTTC. Full variable domain (remainder filled in from reference TRBV5-4 and TRBJ2-5): ETGVTQSPTHLIKTRGQQVTLRCSSQSGHNTVSWYQQALGQGPQFIFQYYREEENGRGNFPPRFSGLQFPNYSSELNVNALELDDSALYLCASSLSGGKETQYFGPGTRLLVL.

V usage is TRBV11-2 and J usage is TRBJ2-1; the match to TRBD1 covers 10 bases. The CDR3 runs to 16 residues. V lost 1 base, J lost 6 bases, and 6 bases stayed unmatched. Germline V gene sequence: CDR1 SGHAT, CDR2 FQNNGV. Here the CDR3 reads CASSLAGDRGGNEQFF. DNA of the CDR3: TGTGCCAGCAGCTTAGCGGGGGACAGGGGAGGCAATGAGCAGTTCTTC.

The V and J genes are TRBV7-7 and TRBJ2-3; 7 bases agree with TRBD2. V shed 4 bases, J shed 4 bases, and the junction held 11 bases outside the gene matches. This CDR3 has 16 amino acids. The germline CDR1 and CDR2 sequences are SSHAT and FNYEAQ (reference sequence). This CDR3 is CASSSGGGRIADTQYF. The CDR3 DNA is TGTGCCAGCAGCTCAGGCGGCGGGAGAATAGCAGATACGCAGTATTTT.

The chain links TRBV19 to TRBJ2-5, with TRBD2 matching over 7 bases. The germline gives CDR1 LNHDA, CDR2 SQIVND (reference sequence). Losses at the gene ends were 6 bases for V and 0 bases for J; bases not matched to a gene: 1. This CDR3 contains 13 residues. CDR3 coding DNA: TGTGCCAGTAGCAGCGGGGACCAAGAGACCCAGTACTTC. Encoded protein: CASSSGDQETQYF.

The V and J genes are TRBV21-1 and TRBJ2-7; the table's D call of TRBD1 was not tested on the DNA. TRBV21-1 is deemed a pseudogene. The CDR3 contains 16 residues. The CDR3 nucleotides read TGTGCCAGCAGCATTTCCCCGACAGGGGCGGAATACGAGCAGTACTTC. It encodes CASSISPTGAEYEQYF.

The chain couples TRBV6-6 to TRBJ1-2; D is perhaps TRBD1 (6 bases). The V and J ends lost 0 bases and 2 bases respectively, with 7 bases between them. The CDR3 consists of 14 residues. Looked up from germline, CDR1 is MNHNY and CDR2 is SVGAGI (reference sequence). DNA of the CDR3: TGTGCCAGCAGTTACTCGGGACAAAACTATGGCTACACCTTC. Protein: CASSYSGQNYGYTF.